This record concerns one T cell receptor (beta chain) sequence. The entry originates in a study of shared clonotypes between healthy human individuals. The naive CD8 fraction comprised CD45RO-negative cells positively selected for CCR7 and excluded terminally differentiated effector memory CD45RA+ cells. At deep level, the assay was performed. Profiled with immunoSEQ multiplex PCR; TCRdb holds only in-frame clones, not every one. Found here are about 2.1 million clones, approximately 92% of them singletons; the top ten hold more than 1.5%. Sequencing used naive CD8+ T cells from PBMCs. The source of this sequence is a man between 18 and 29 years old in good health. Some clones in this sample may be carry-over from other donors' samples.

The CDR3 bases are TGTGCCAGCACGATGGCGGGCTCCTACAATGAGCAGTTCTTC. Amino acids: CASTMAGSYNEQFF. V usage is TRBV14 and J usage is TRBJ2-1; a weak D match, TRBD2 (5 bases). CDR1 SGHDN and CDR2 FVKESK come from the germline V gene. This CDR3 comprises 14 residues. With 7 bases removed from V and 0 bases from J, the gap between germline ends came to 10 bases.